Following are 29 T cell receptor beta chains from one sample sequenced in a study of T-cell reconstitution after alpha-beta-depleted transplantation in children. Construction of the TCRbeta library involved unique molecular identifiers. TCRdb processed the PCR reads anew with MiXCR; each CDR3 protein has one entry. This table holds roughly 200,000 distinct CDR3 sequences, around 10% found once. The sequencing here drew on PBMCs from the stem cell graft donor, taken from the stem cell graft. These receptors were obtained from a human donor who donated a stem cell graft to a child with acute lymphoblastic leukemia.

This clonotype was counted ten times or more. The chain links TRBV3-1 to TRBJ2-5; D gene uncertain. Germline CDR1 and CDR2: LGHDT and YNNKEL (reference sequence). This CDR3 contains 14 residues. The V and J ends lost 4 bases and 2 bases respectively, with 11 bases between them. CDR3 sequence (DNA): TGTGCCAGCAGCCTGGCGACGGATCAAGAGACCCAGTACTTC. Protein product: CASSLATDQETQYF.

This clonotype appeared many times. The V gene is TRBV20-1, the J gene TRBJ2-3, with D tentatively TRBD1 or TRBD2 (5 bases each). Trimming removed 6 bases at V and 0 bases at J, with 13 bases between. The CDR3 contains 14 residues. Germline assignment: CDR1 DFQATT and CDR2 SNEGSKA (reference sequence). Here the CDR3 reads CSAPGTPSTDTQYF. The CDR3, as DNA: TGCAGTGCCCCCGGGACGCCTAGCACAGATACGCAGTATTTT.

This clonotype was observed a few times. V gene TRBV4-1 combines with J gene TRBJ1-5; no reliable D call. V shed 0 bases and J shed 4 bases, with 10 bases lying between them. Germline V CDR1 and CDR2: MGHRA, YSYEKL. There are 15 residues in the CDR3. Here the CDR3 DNA reads TGCGCCAGCAGCCAAGATGGCACGGCAAATCAGCCCCAGCATTTT. It translates to CASSQDGTANQPQHF.

This clonotype was recorded at least ten times. This chain links TRBV4-3 with TRBJ1-1; no clear D. V gave up 0 bases and J gave up 4 bases, with 9 bases separating them. The CDR3 runs to 14 residues. Germline lookup yields CDR1 LGHNA and CDR2 YSLEER. In DNA, the CDR3 is TGCGCCAGCAGCCAAGATTTGGCAGGCACTGAAGCTTTCTTT. Translation gives CASSQDLAGTEAFF.

The chain employs TRBV5-1 and TRBJ2-7; D gene uncertain. The CDR3 totals 13 residues. The germline V gene has CDR1 SGHRS and CDR2 YFSETQ. V lost 5 bases, J lost 3 bases, and 12 bases lay in between. The CDR3 protein is CASSYQENYEQYF. The CDR3 bases are TGCGCCAGCAGTTATCAGGAAAACTACGAGCAGTACTTC.

Many counts were recorded for this clonotype. The chain links TRBV12-3 or TRBV12-4 to TRBJ2-1; no firm D call. This CDR3 region has 12 residues. The V and J ends lost 4 bases and 6 bases respectively, with 7 bases between them. CDR3 in DNA: TGTGCCAGCAGTTACCCCGGCAATGAGCAGTTCTTC. It yields the protein CASSYPGNEQFF.

The chain carries TRBV7-9 and TRBJ1-6, with no clear D. CDR1 and CDR2 from the germline V gene are SEHNR and FQNEAQ (reference sequence). Trimming left V 7 bases short and J 11 bases short, with 9 bases between. The CDR3 length is 11 residues. CDR3: CASTARPPLHF. DNA for the CDR3: TGTGCCAGCACCGCCCGTCCACCCCTCCACTTT.

This clonotype was seen repeatedly, ten times or more. This chain joins TRBV5-1 and TRBJ2-1; 8 bases match TRBD2. With V trimmed by 2 bases and J by 10 bases, 11 bases remained unmatched. Germline values: CDR1 SGHRS, CDR2 YFSETQ. There are 15 residues in the CDR3. The CDR3 here is CASSFSGGYKGEQFF. CDR3 coding DNA: TGCGCCAGCAGCTTCAGCGGGGGATACAAAGGGGAGCAGTTCTTC.

This clonotype was seen ten or more times. The gene calls are TRBV6-1 and TRBJ2-2; D gene uncertain. CDR1 and CDR2 from the germline V gene are MNHNS and SASEGT. The CDR3 contains 17 residues. The V end was cut by 5 bases, the J end by 1 base, with 17 bases between. DNA for the CDR3: TGTGCCAGCAGTCATCTAGTCGTGGTCCAGAACACCGGGGAGCTGTTTTTT. Translation gives CASSHLVVVQNTGELFF.

This clonotype appeared many times. The chain has TRBV11-1 and TRBJ2-1; D unclear. V gave up 4 bases and J gave up 0 bases, with 25 bases separating them. The CDR3 covers 20 residues. Germline assignment: CDR1 SGHAT and CDR2 FQDESV (reference sequence). CDR3 sequence (DNA): TGTGCCAGCAGCTACCGCGTGTTAAGGTCCAGAAATAGCTCCTACAATGAGCAGTTCTTC. Its protein product is CASSYRVLRSRNSSYNEQFF. The full variable domain, with the rest looked up from reference TRBV11-1 and TRBJ2-1, is EAEVAQSPRYKITEKSQAVAFWCDPISGHATLYWYRQILGQGPELLVQFQDESVVDDSQLPKDRFSAERLKGVDSTLKIQPAELGDSAMYLCASSYRVLRSRNSSYNEQFFGPGTRLTVL.

CDR3: CAHSDPGTANQPQHF. CDR3 DNA: TGTGCCCACTCCGACCCCGGGACAGCAAATCAGCCCCAGCATTTT. V and J are TRBV6-4 and TRBJ1-5; 7 nucleotides line up with TRBD1. Germline CDR1 reads MRHNA; CDR2 reads SNTAGT. With V trimmed by 11 bases and J by 4 bases, 14 bases remained unmatched. The CDR3 sequence is 15 residues long.

This clonotype was detected a few times. The chain combines TRBV20-1 with TRBJ1-1; TRBD1 is a possible D gene (5 bases). Germline V lookup: CDR1 DFQATT, CDR2 SNEGSKA (reference sequence). The germline V and J ends were trimmed by 2 bases and 4 bases, with 11 bases remaining between them. The CDR3 extends over 13 amino acids. This CDR3 reads CSARRQGPTEAFF. The CDR3 DNA sequence: TGCAGTGCTAGAAGGCAGGGCCCCACTGAAGCTTTCTTT.

This clonotype has ten or more counts. The chain joins TRBV6-1 to TRBJ2-7; D gene uncertain. The CDR3 spans 13 residues. CDR1 and CDR2 (germline): MNHNS, SASEGT. V lost 6 bases and J lost 2, with 11 bases in between. CDR3 loop: CASRGLPTYEQYF. CDR3 coding DNA: TGTGCCAGCAGGGGGTTACCCACCTACGAGCAGTACTTC.

The chain couples TRBV20-1 to TRBJ1-5, with D maybe TRBD1 (6 bases). Trimming removed 0 bases at V and 4 bases at J, with 7 bases between. Germline loops: CDR1 DFQATT, CDR2 SNEGSKA (reference sequence). The CDR3 has 13 amino acids. CDR3 sequence reads: CSARERGNQPQHF. As DNA, the CDR3 is TGCAGTGCTAGAGAAAGGGGGAATCAGCCCCAGCATTTT.

This clonotype was recorded many times. The chain joins TRBV7-9 to TRBJ2-2; 9 bases match TRBD1. Germline assignment: CDR1 SEHNR and CDR2 FQNEAQ (reference sequence). The length of the CDR3 is 15 residues. Trimming took 7 bases from V and 4 from J; bases not matched to a gene: 7. The CDR3: CASILGTGITGELFF. The CDR3 region has the DNA TGTGCCAGCATCCTAGGGACAGGGATCACCGGGGAGCTGTTTTTT. The whole variable domain, remainder taken from reference TRBV7-9 and TRBJ2-2, is DTGVSQNPRHKITKRGQNVTFRCDPISEHNRLYWYRQTLGQGPEFLTYFQNEAQLEKSRLLSDRFSAERPKGSFSTLEIQRTEQGDSAMYLCASILGTGITGELFFGEGSRLTVL.

The V call is TRBV3-1, the J call TRBJ1-4, with TRBD1 matching over 11 bases. Per germline, CDR1 LGHDT and CDR2 YNNKEL (reference sequence). The CDR3 is made up of 14 amino acids. J was trimmed by 10 bases and V by 1 base; bases with no gene match: 2. CDR3 residues: CASSQGTGGRKLFF. DNA for the CDR3: TGTGCCAGCAGCCAAGGGACAGGGGGCCGAAAACTGTTTTTT.

This clonotype has ten or more counts. Mismatch with germline at one junction end may stem from a read error. The gene calls are TRBV3-1 and TRBJ2-4; weak D call: TRBD1 (6 bases). Germline V gives CDR1 LGHDT, CDR2 YNNKEL (reference sequence). This CDR3 region has 14 residues. The CDR3 reads CASSPQAGTFIWDF. The DNA for the CDR3 is TGTGCCAGCAGCCCCCAGGCCGGGACATTTATTTGGGACTTC. The variable domain in full, completed from reference TRBV3-1 and TRBJ2-4, reads DTAVSQTPKYLVTQMGNDKSIKCEQNLGHDTMYWYKQDSKKFLKIMFSYNNKELIINETVPNRFSPKSPDKAHLNLHINSLELGDSAVYFCASSPQAGTFIWDFGAGTRLSVL.

There are many counts of this clonotype. The rearrangement links TRBV11-2 to TRBJ2-1, with D perhaps matching TRBD2 (5 bases). CDR3 length equals 16 residues. The germline gives CDR1 SGHAT, CDR2 FQNNGV. Trimming stripped 1 base from V and 0 bases from J, with 10 bases between. The CDR3 DNA sequence: TGTGCCAGCAGCTTAGTCGCGGGCAGCTCCTACAATGAGCAGTTCTTC. Translation: CASSLVAGSSYNEQFF. The complete variable domain, with remaining parts taken from reference TRBV11-2 and TRBJ2-1, reads EAGVAQSPRYKIIEKRQSVAFWCNPISGHATLYWYQQILGQGPKLLIQFQNNGVVDDSQLPKDRFSAERLKGVDSTLKIQPAKLEDSAVYLCASSLVAGSSYNEQFFGPGTRLTVL.

This clonotype has just a few counts. The chain joins TRBV4-3 to TRBJ2-1; 9 bases match TRBD2. The V and J ends lost 0 bases and 7 bases, in that order; junction bases with no gene match: 7. CDR1 and CDR2 from the germline V gene are LGHNA and YSLEER. There are 16 residues in the CDR3. The CDR3 DNA reads TGCGCCAGCAGCCAAGATAGGCTAGCGGGATGGAATGAGCAGTTCTTC. Protein sequence: CASSQDRLAGWNEQFF.

The V call is TRBV7-9, the J call TRBJ1-5, with TRBD1 matching 9 bases. The ends lost 5 bases at V and 4 bases at J; junction bases unmatched: 6. CDR1 SEHNR and CDR2 FQNEAQ come from the germline V gene (reference sequence). The CDR3 spans 15 residues. The CDR3 region has the DNA TGTGCCAGCAGCACAACCGGGACAGGGAATCAGCCCCAGCATTTT. Its protein is CASSTTGTGNQPQHF. The whole variable domain, filled in from reference TRBV7-9 and TRBJ1-5, reads DTGVSQNPRHKITKRGQNVTFRCDPISEHNRLYWYRQTLGQGPEFLTYFQNEAQLEKSRLLSDRFSAERPKGSFSTLEIQRTEQGDSAMYLCASSTTGTGNQPQHFGDGTRLSIL.

The table lists this clonotype with many counts. V and J are TRBV29-1 and TRBJ1-1; D call uncertain. CDR1 is SQVTM, CDR2 ANQGSEA, per germline. V was trimmed by 4 bases and J by 1 base, leaving 7 bases between them. The length of the CDR3 is 12 residues. Here the CDR3 reads CSVVSRNTEAFF. DNA for the CDR3: TGCAGCGTTGTTTCGCGGAACACTGAAGCTTTCTTT. The whole variable domain, filled in from reference TRBV29-1 and TRBJ1-1, reads SAVISQKPSRDICQRGTSLTIQCQVDSQVTMMFWYRQQPGQSLTLIATANQGSEATYESGFVIDKFPISRPNLTFSTLTVSNMSPEDSSIYLCSVVSRNTEAFFGQGTRLTVV.

In this sample, this clonotype is medium-sized (0.01 to 0.1%). The rearrangement joins TRBV7-2 to TRBJ2-5; TRBD1 is a possible D gene (6 bases). Trimming took 5 bases from V and 2 from J, leaving 15 bases between them. This CDR3 contains 15 residues. From germline, CDR1 is SGHTA and CDR2 FQGNSA. The CDR3 sequence is CASSRSYREQETQYF. The CDR3 DNA reads TGTGCCAGCAGCCGATCTTACAGGGAACAAGAGACCCAGTACTTC.

This clonotype was picked up a small number of times. This chain links TRBV5-5 with TRBJ2-4; 7 bases map to TRBD1. This CDR3 spans 15 amino acids. CDR1 is SGHKS, CDR2 YYEKEE, per germline (reference sequence). After removal of 3 bases from V and 2 bases from J, the junction contained 5 bases not matched to a gene. CDR3 bases: TGTGCCAGCAGCTACCGACAGGGAACCAAAAACATTCAGTACTTC. It encodes CASSYRQGTKNIQYF.

This chain connects TRBV4-2 to TRBJ2-7; 9 nucleotides match TRBD2. The germline V gene encodes CDR1 LGHNA and CDR2 YNFKEQ. V was pared by 0 bases and J by 0 bases, with 3 bases of the junction left unmatched. This CDR3 comprises 16 residues. The CDR3 bases are TGTGCCAGCAGCCAAGATAGTAGCGGGAGCTCCTACGAGCAGTACTTC. It specifies CASSQDSSGSSYEQYF.

In this sample, this clonotype turned up a few times. The rearrangement links TRBV5-1 to TRBJ1-2, with TRBD1 as a possible D gene (5 bases). Per the germline V gene, CDR1 is SGHRS and CDR2 is YFSETQ. This CDR3 region has 14 residues. V lost 2 bases and J lost 7, with 15 bases in between. CDR3 nucleotide sequence: TGCGCCAGCAGCTTATCCAGGGATGTGTTTGGCTACACCTTC. It specifies CASSLSRDVFGYTF.

This clonotype was counted a few times. This chain links TRBV6-5 with TRBJ1-6; 12 bases match TRBD1. CDR3 length: 16 residues. Germline lookup yields CDR1 MNHEY and CDR2 SVGAGI. The V gene end was trimmed by 5 bases and the J gene end by 6 bases; junction bases not matched to a gene: 5. The CDR3 bases are TGTGCCAGCAGTACAGGGACAGGGGGCTTTAATTCACCCCTCCACTTT. It specifies CASSTGTGGFNSPLHF.

The chain has TRBV25-1 and TRBJ2-2; D not resolved. Germline V gene data show CDR1 as MGHDK and CDR2 as SYGVNS. Trimming stripped 7 bases from V and 7 bases from J, with 7 bases between. The CDR3 runs to 11 residues. CDR3 sequence reads: CASKRVGELFF. CDR3 sequence (DNA): TGTGCCAGCAAACGCGTCGGGGAGCTGTTTTTT.

The rearrangement joins TRBV20-1 to TRBJ2-1; no firm D call. CDR1 is DFQATT, CDR2 SNEGSKA, per germline (reference sequence). V lost 5 bases to trimming and J lost 6 bases, with 14 bases between them. This CDR3 is built from 13 residues. CDR3 residues: CSAPASGINEQFF. CDR3 in DNA: TGCAGTGCTCCCGCTTCGGGCATCAATGAGCAGTTCTTC.

The chain couples TRBV25-1 to TRBJ2-5; TRBD2 matches at 10 bases. Germline V lookup: CDR1 MGHDK, CDR2 SYGVNS. V lost 3 bases, J lost 7 bases, and 14 bases stayed unmatched. The CDR3 totals 17 residues. The CDR3 DNA sequence: TGTGCCAGCAGTGACAGCAGCGGGGGGGCGTTTAGAGTGACCCAGTACTTC. Amino acid sequence: CASSDSSGGAFRVTQYF.